Listed below are T cell receptor beta chains from one sample, sequenced in a study of control samples from healthy donors and cancer patients. TCRdb's table, derived via immunoSEQ multiplex PCR, lists solely in-frame clones and lacks some. The sample includes approximately 230,000 clones, around 80% of them seen just once. The sequenced sample consisted of PBMCs. All receptors come from a woman aged 60-75 years with lung cancer. The CDR3 runs from the conserved cysteine through the conserved F or W.

>12|TRBJ1-1|TRBV5-4
CAGEEKGTEAFF
>12|TRBJ2-5|TRBV7-2
CASSFAQETQYF
>16|TRBJ2-4|TRBV15
CATSSGVTRDADIQYF
>14|TRBJ1-2|TRBV24-1
CATSEAGYNYGYTF
>16|TRBJ2-1|TRBV7-2
CASSLVLAGYYNEQFF
>13|TRBJ2-7|TRBV12-3/TRBV12-4
CASTGLPPYEQYF
>12|TRBJ2-7|TRBV5-1
CASSLEGVKQYF
>16|TRBJ2-3|TRBV9
CASSVGNSGGTDTQYF
>13|TRBJ1-3|TRBV5-1
CASSSRAGNTIYF
>19|TRBJ2-7|TRBV5-1
CASRPPGGNSVRFSYEQYF
>18|TRBJ2-1|TRBV5-1
CASSRQAGGTRIGGEQFF
>13|TRBJ1-1|TRBV19
CASSARTDTEAFF
>14|TRBJ1-1|TRBV27
CASSLSIGDTEAFF
>16|TRBJ2-2|TRBV7-3
CASSSPSGGNTGELFF
>14|TRBJ2-5|TRBV18
CASSPPAKQETQYF
>15|TRBJ1-6|TRBV5-1
CASAVVLGGESPLHF
>11|TRBJ2-7|TRBV20-1
CSASRSYEQYF
>14|TRBJ2-3|TRBV7-9
CASSLRLRTDTQYF
>12|TRBJ1-6|TRBV19
CASGRGRSPLHF
>16|TRBJ1-5|TRBV19
CASNKLGTGLNQPQHF
>11|TRBJ2-1|TRBV3-1/TRBV3-2
CASSQGYEQFF
>15|TRBJ2-3|TRBV5-5
CASRRDSTSTDTQYF
>13|TRBJ2-1|TRBV5-1
CASRVGDNNEQFF
>13|TRBJ2-5|TRBV19
CASSILGEETQYF
>15|TRBJ1-4|TRBV7-2
CASRRQPNANEKLFF
>14|TRBJ1-6|TRBV6-5
CASSYRDRESPLHF
>14|TRBJ2-1|TRBV5-8
CASSLERDYNEQFF
>14|TRBJ2-5|TRBV7-3
CASSRGSPGETQYF
>16|TRBJ2-4|TRBV11-3
CASSLGGGRAKNIQYF
>14|TRBJ2-1|TRBV6-2/TRBV6-3
CASSTSGAYNEQFF
>15|TRBJ1-2|TRBV5-1
CASSLRRQGDYGYTF
>15|TRBJ2-7|TRBV7-8
CASSSIRGQLYEQYF
>15|TRBJ2-1|TRBV6-1
CASSEVAGGFNEQFF
>13|TRBJ1-2|TRBV12-3/TRBV12-4
CASSTGQGRGYTF
>14|TRBJ1-5|TRBV28
CASSLPDRFQPQHF
>14|TRBJ1-1|TRBV2
CASSSGVFLNEAFF
>15|TRBJ1-2|TRBV19
CASSVRTGANYGYTF
>13|TRBJ2-5|TRBV10-3
CAISDTAQETQYF
>14|TRBJ2-3|TRBV24-1
CATSDGGPTDTQYF
>13|TRBJ2-7|TRBV3-1/TRBV3-2
CASSQVYPYEQYF
>15|TRBJ2-5|TRBV27
CASSLYRPGSETQYF
>16|TRBJ1-1|TRBV6-5
CASSYGAGGLNTEAFF
>17|TRBJ2-1|TRBV5-5
CASSPQGYTKRYNEQFF
>14|TRBJ2-2|TRBV28
CASSSYKNTGELFF
>16|TRBJ2-1|TRBV7-8
CASSRVSGRAGYEQFF
>15|TRBJ1-3|TRBV2
CASRDRTGSGNTIYF
>16|TRBJ2-1|TRBV28
CASRGLAGKAYNEQFF
>16|TRBJ2-6|TRBV7-3
CASSLPGSSGANVLTF
>14|TRBJ2-1|TRBV5-1
CASSLVPLLASQFF
>14|TRBJ2-7|TRBV25-1
CASSSGTGAGEQYF
>14|TRBJ1-1|TRBV25-1
CASSRSGANTEAFF
>14|TRBJ2-4|TRBV11-2
CASRRGVAKNIQYF
>15|TRBJ2-7|TRBV15
CATSRPGTATYEQYF
>13|TRBJ2-3|TRBV28
CASTPGPPDTQYF
>13|TRBJ1-6|TRBV6-5
CASTVTRNSPLHF
>14|TRBJ2-7|TRBV5-1
CASSLVADTYEQYF
>16|TRBJ2-5|TRBV28
CASHPRGTGGRETQYF
>16|TRBJ1-1|TRBV5-1
CASSSVIGQPNTEAFF
>16|TRBJ2-4|TRBV9
CASSVGLLETKNIQYF